These 21 T cell receptor beta chains were sequenced from one sample in a study of blood T cell repertoires in COVID-19. TCRdb's table, derived via immunoSEQ multiplex PCR, lists solely in-frame clones and lacks some. The table shows some 150,000 clones, with around four fifths occurring only once. The specimen sequenced was peripheral blood. The receptors were gathered from a woman in her thirties or forties with active or convalescent COVID-19.

V and J are TRBV11-3 and TRBJ1-1; D is uncertain. Deletions cut 1 base from V and 0 bases from J, with 6 bases between. Looked up from germline, CDR1 is SGHNT and CDR2 is YENEEA. This CDR3 contains 14 residues. CDR3 sequence (DNA): TGTGCCAGCAGCTTAGGAACAATGAACACTGAAGCTTTCTTT. This gives the protein CASSLGTMNTEAFF.

The V call is TRBV6-5, the J call TRBJ1-4, with 11 bases aligning to TRBD1. The germline CDR1 and CDR2 sequences are MNHEY and SVGAGI. After removal of 1 base from V and 6 bases from J, the junction contained 1 base not matched to a gene. The CDR3 has 15 amino acids. CDR3 protein: CASSYWGQGDEKLFF. The CDR3 nucleotides are TGTGCCAGCAGTTACTGGGGACAGGGGGATGAAAAACTGTTTTTT.

This chain connects TRBV28 to TRBJ1-1; D might be TRBD1 (5 bases). CDR1 is MDHEN and CDR2 is SYDVKM in the germline V gene. The V end lost 5 bases, the J end lost 5 bases, and 12 bases lay between the germline ends. The CDR3 runs 13 residues. In nucleotides, the CDR3 is TGTGCCAGCAGTGCTCAGGGTAGGACTGAAGCTTTCTTT. Encoded protein: CASSAQGRTEAFF.

This clone turned up a few times. The chain couples TRBV28 to TRBJ2-5; TRBD1 might be the D (5 bases). The CDR3 length is 12 residues. V lost 10 bases and J lost 3, with 12 bases in between. In germline, CDR1 is MDHEN, CDR2 SYDVKM. CDR3 nucleotide sequence: TGTGCCATCTTAACAGGAAAAGAGACCCAGTACTTC. It codes for CAILTGKETQYF.

The rearrangement joins TRBV28 to TRBJ1-1; D gene ambiguous. This CDR3 is built from 16 residues. Germline V CDR1 and CDR2: MDHEN, SYDVKM. V lost 2 bases and J lost 3, with 16 bases in between. CDR3 coding DNA: TGTGCCAGCAGTTTACCCCTCCCGAGGGCCCACACTGAAGCTTTCTTT. Amino acid sequence: CASSLPLPRAHTEAFF.

Here the CDR3 reads CASSRVAGGTDTQYF. The DNA of the CDR3 is TGTGCCAGCAGCCGAGTAGCGGGGGGCACAGATACGCAGTATTTT. This rearrangement joins TRBV3-1 (or the pseudogene TRBV3-2) to TRBJ2-3; 9 nucleotides line up with TRBD2. CDR3 size: 15 residues. CDR1 LGHDT and CDR2 YNNKEL come from the germline V gene (reference sequence). Germline trimming cut 4 bases from V and 1 base from J; bases unmatched to any gene: 3.

A remark on this clone: In the same sample, other DNA sequences code for this CDR3. The chain uses TRBV20-1 and TRBJ1-1; 7 bases align to TRBD1. CDR1 DFQATT and CDR2 SNEGSKA come from the germline V gene (reference sequence). The CDR3 is 11 residues long. Trimming cost V 5 bases and J 4 bases; bases outside gene matches: 1. CDR3 residues: CSAYRGTEAFF. CDR3 nucleotide sequence: TGCAGTGCTTACAGGGGCACTGAAGCTTTCTTT.

V is TRBV12-3 or TRBV12-4 and J is TRBJ1-1; D perhaps matches TRBD1 (5 bases). Trimming removed 6 bases at V and 4 bases at J, with 12 bases between. The CDR3 runs 13 residues. CDR3 in amino acids: CASRRSGITEAFF. The CDR3 nucleotides read TGTGCCAGCAGGAGATCAGGGATCACTGAAGCTTTCTTT.

V and J are TRBV11-2 and TRBJ2-1; 7 nucleotides match TRBD2. Germline CDR1 is SGHAT and CDR2 is FQNNGV. V trimming: 0 bases; J trimming: 12 bases; junction bases outside the gene matches: 11. CDR3 length: 15 amino acids. The CDR3 region has the DNA TGTGCCAGCAGCTTAGATCCGAGTAGTGGCGGGGGGCAGTTCTTC. This codes for CASSLDPSSGGGQFF.

The chain employs TRBV6-1 and TRBJ1-1; 7 nucleotides line up with TRBD1. The CDR3 loop spans 16 amino acids. Germline lookup yields CDR1 MNHNS and CDR2 SASEGT. Trimming took 0 bases from V and 10 from J; bases not matched to a gene: 14. This CDR3 reads CASSEAGGSGYRGAFF. The CDR3 DNA sequence: TGTGCCAGCAGTGAAGCAGGGGGCTCGGGGTATCGTGGAGCTTTCTTT.

This chain connects TRBV29-1 to TRBJ1-5; no reliable D call. V lost 3 bases and J lost 6, with 9 bases in between. This CDR3 is built from 12 residues. CDR1 is SQVTM and CDR2 is ANQGSEA in the germline V gene. DNA of the CDR3: TGCAGCGTTGAGGACGGAGGTCAGCCCCAGCATTTT. Its translation is CSVEDGGQPQHF. Full variable domain (outside the CDR3, taken from reference TRBV29-1 and TRBJ1-5): SAVISQKPSRDICQRGTSLTIQCQVDSQVTMMFWYRQQPGQSLTLIATANQGSEATYESGFVIDKFPISRPNLTFSTLTVSNMSPEDSSIYLCSVEDGGQPQHFGDGTRLSIL.

J is TRBJ1-5 and V is TRBV28, with a weak D call TRBD1 (5 bases). The CDR3 runs to 15 residues. Trimming left V 2 bases short and J 4 bases short, with 12 bases between. Germline values: CDR1 MDHEN, CDR2 SYDVKM. CDR3 residues: CASSLRGIGNQPQHF. CDR3 nucleotide sequence: TGTGCCAGCAGTTTACGGGGGATCGGGAATCAGCCCCAGCATTTT.

This rearrangement joins TRBV2 to TRBJ2-5, with TRBD1 identical over 10 bases. V lost 8 bases, J lost 4 bases, and 10 bases stayed unmatched. CDR1 and CDR2 (germline): SNHLY, FYNNEI. The CDR3 spans 15 residues. CDR3 nucleotides: TGTGCCAGCTCTCTGGACCGGGACAGGGGAGAGACCCAGTACTTC. Protein: CASSLDRDRGETQYF.

This clone has a single count. This chain uses TRBV5-1 with TRBJ2-3; 7 nucleotides align to TRBD1. Germline V gene lookup returns CDR1 SGHRS and CDR2 YFSETQ. The CDR3 covers 16 residues. V lost 0 bases and J lost 2; bases outside the gene matches: 6. CDR3 residues: CASSLAEGAPTDTQYF. DNA for the CDR3: TGCGCCAGCAGCTTGGCCGAGGGGGCCCCCACAGATACGCAGTATTTT.

This chain joins TRBV5-1 and TRBJ2-7; a weak D match, TRBD1 (7 bases). The CDR3 is made up of 15 amino acids. Trimming took 0 bases from V and 5 from J, leaving 15 bases between them. Germline CDR1 reads SGHRS; CDR2 reads YFSETQ. This CDR3 reads CASSLGAGGFHEQYF. CDR3 bases: TGCGCCAGCAGCTTGGGTGCAGGGGGGTTCCACGAGCAGTACTTC.

The V and J genes are TRBV27 and TRBJ2-1; 8 nucleotides agree with TRBD2. The V and J ends lost 8 bases and 0 bases, in that order; junction bases with no gene match: 9. CDR1 is MNHEY, CDR2 SMNVEV, per germline (reference sequence). The CDR3 contains 16 residues. CDR3 nucleotide sequence: TGTGCCAGCTCCAAAGGGGGGACTAGCTCCTACAATGAGCAGTTCTTC. Translation: CASSKGGTSSYNEQFF.

The CDR3 coding sequence is TGTGCCAGCAGCTGGGGAGACCTCTATGGCTACACCTTC. Translating gives CASSWGDLYGYTF. The chain carries TRBV11-2 and TRBJ1-2; no clear D. V shed 4 bases and J shed 4 bases, with 10 bases lying between them. Per germline, CDR1 SGHAT and CDR2 FQNNGV. The CDR3 totals 13 residues.

J is TRBJ2-7 and V is TRBV7-2; 9 nucleotides match TRBD1. Trimming at V came to 4 bases and at J to 6 bases, leaving 10 bases not matched to a gene. This CDR3 has 15 amino acids. CDR1 and CDR2 from the germline V gene are SGHTA and FQGNSA. The CDR3 DNA follows: TGTGCCAGCAGCTCAGCGGGGACAGGGCTCCGCGAGCAGTACTTC. Its translation: CASSSAGTGLREQYF. The whole variable domain, filled in from reference TRBV7-2 and TRBJ2-7, reads GAGVSQSPSNKVTEKGKDVELRCDPISGHTALYWYRQSLGQGLEFLIYFQGNSAPDKSGLPSDRFSAERTGGSVSTLTIQRTQQEDSAVYLCASSSAGTGLREQYFGPGTRLTVT.

This clone was observed a few times. The chain couples TRBV9 to TRBJ2-1, with TRBD1 identical over 7 bases. V shed 3 bases, J shed 3 bases, and the junction held 6 bases outside the gene matches. This CDR3 has 15 amino acids. CDR1 and CDR2 from the germline V gene are SGDLS and YYNGEE. CDR3 in amino acids: CASSATGTFYNEQFF. Written as DNA, the CDR3 is TGTGCCAGCAGCGCGACAGGGACATTCTACAATGAGCAGTTCTTC. The complete variable domain, with remaining parts taken from reference TRBV9 and TRBJ2-1, reads DSGVTQTPKHLITATGQRVTLRCSPRSGDLSVYWYQQSLDQGLQFLIQYYNGEERAKGNILERFSAQQFPDLHSELNLSSLELGDSALYFCASSATGTFYNEQFFGPGTRLTVL.

This chain uses TRBV5-1 with TRBJ2-1, with D maybe TRBD2 (6 bases). This CDR3 contains 13 residues. Trimming pared 4 bases from V and 5 bases from J, leaving 10 bases between. The germline V gene encodes CDR1 SGHRS and CDR2 YFSETQ. CDR3 residues: CASSPGVDNEQFF. DNA for the CDR3: TGCGCCAGCAGCCCGGGGGTAGACAATGAGCAGTTCTTC.

This rearrangement joins TRBV28 to TRBJ1-1; the D is unclear. Trimming cost V 1 base and J 3 bases, with 15 bases left between them. The CDR3 runs to 16 residues. Germline CDR1 and CDR2: MDHEN and SYDVKM. The CDR3 loop reads CASSLSRRRRYTEAFF. In nucleotides, the CDR3 is TGTGCCAGCAGTTTATCACGGAGGCGAAGGTACACTGAAGCTTTCTTT.